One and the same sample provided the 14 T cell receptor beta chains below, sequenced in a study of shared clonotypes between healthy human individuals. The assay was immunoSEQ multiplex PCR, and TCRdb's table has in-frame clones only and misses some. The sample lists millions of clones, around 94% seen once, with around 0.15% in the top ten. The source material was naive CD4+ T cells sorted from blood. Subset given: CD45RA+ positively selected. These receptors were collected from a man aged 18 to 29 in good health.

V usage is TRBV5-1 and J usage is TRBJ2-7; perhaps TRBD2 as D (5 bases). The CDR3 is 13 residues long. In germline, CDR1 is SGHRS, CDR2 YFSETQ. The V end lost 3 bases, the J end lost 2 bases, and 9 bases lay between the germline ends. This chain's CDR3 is CASSWTGAYEQYF. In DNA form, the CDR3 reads TGCGCCAGCAGCTGGACCGGGGCCTACGAGCAGTACTTC.

CDR3 sequence (DNA): TGTGCCAGCAAAATAGCGGGGCGGGAGACCCAGTACTTC. It is translated as CASKIAGRETQYF. V is TRBV6-6 and J is TRBJ2-5, with 8 bases lining up with TRBD2. V lost 7 bases to trimming and J lost 5 bases; unmatched junction nucleotides: 6. CDR1 and CDR2 from the germline V gene are MNHNY and SVGAGI (reference sequence). This CDR3 region has 13 residues.

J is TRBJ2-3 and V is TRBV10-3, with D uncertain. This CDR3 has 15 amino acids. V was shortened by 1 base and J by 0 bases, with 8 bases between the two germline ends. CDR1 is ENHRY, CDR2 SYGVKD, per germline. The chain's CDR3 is CAISELSTSTDTQYF. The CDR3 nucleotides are TGTGCCATCAGTGAGTTAAGCACTAGCACAGATACGCAGTATTTT.

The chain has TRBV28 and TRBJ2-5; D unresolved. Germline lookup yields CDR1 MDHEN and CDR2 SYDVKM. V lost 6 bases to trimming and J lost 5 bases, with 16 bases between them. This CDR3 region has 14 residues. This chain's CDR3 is CASSTGPPRETQYF. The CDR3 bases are TGTGCCAGCAGCACCGGTCCGCCCCGGGAGACCCAGTACTTC.

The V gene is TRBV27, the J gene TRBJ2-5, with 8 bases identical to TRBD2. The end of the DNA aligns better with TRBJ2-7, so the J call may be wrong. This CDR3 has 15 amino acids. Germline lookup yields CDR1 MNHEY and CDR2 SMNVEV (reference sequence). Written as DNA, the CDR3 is TGTGCCAGCAGTTTTCTGGCGGGGGGCTCCTACGAGCAGTACTTC. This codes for CASSFLAGGSYEQYF.

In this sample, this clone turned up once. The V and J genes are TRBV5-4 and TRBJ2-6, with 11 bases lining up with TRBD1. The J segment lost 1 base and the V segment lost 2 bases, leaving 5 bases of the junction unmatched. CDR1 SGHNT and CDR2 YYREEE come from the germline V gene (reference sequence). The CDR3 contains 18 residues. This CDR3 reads CASSFRTGGTSGANVLTF. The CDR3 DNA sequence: TGTGCCAGCAGCTTCCGGACAGGGGGCACTTCTGGGGCCAACGTCCTGACTTTC.

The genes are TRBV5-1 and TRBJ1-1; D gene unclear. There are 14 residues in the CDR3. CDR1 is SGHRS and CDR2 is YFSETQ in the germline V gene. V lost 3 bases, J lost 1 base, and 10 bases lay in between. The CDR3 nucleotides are TGCGCCAGCAGCTCGTGGTCTGGGAACACTGAAGCTTTCTTT. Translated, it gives CASSSWSGNTEAFF.

The CDR3 region is CASSEASGLTYEQYF. CDR3 DNA: TGTGCCAGCAGTGAAGCGTCAGGACTAACCTACGAGCAGTACTTC. V and J are TRBV6-1 and TRBJ2-7, with D maybe TRBD2 (6 bases). The germline V gene has CDR1 MNHNS and CDR2 SASEGT. The germline V and J ends were trimmed by 0 bases and 2 bases, with 11 bases remaining between them. This CDR3 has 15 residues.

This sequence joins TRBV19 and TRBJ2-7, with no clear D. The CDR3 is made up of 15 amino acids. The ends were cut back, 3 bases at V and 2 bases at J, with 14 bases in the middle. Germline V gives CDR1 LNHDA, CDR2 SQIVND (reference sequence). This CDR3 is CASSMFPGPAYEQYF. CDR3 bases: TGTGCCAGTAGTATGTTTCCAGGACCAGCCTACGAGCAGTACTTC.

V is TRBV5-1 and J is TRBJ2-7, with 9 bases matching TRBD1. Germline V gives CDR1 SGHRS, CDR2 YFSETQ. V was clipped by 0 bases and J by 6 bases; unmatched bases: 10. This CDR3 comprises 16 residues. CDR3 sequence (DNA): TGCGCCAGCAGCTTGGCCCGGACAGGGGCCTTCGGCGAGCAGTACTTC. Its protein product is CASSLARTGAFGEQYF. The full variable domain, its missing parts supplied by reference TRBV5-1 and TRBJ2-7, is KAGVTQTPRYLIKTRGQQVTLSCSPISGHRSVSWYQQTPGQGLQFLFEYFSETQRNKGNFPGRFSGRQFSNSRSEMNVSTLELGDSALYLCASSLARTGAFGEQYFGPGTRLTVT.

CDR3 amino acids: CASSKLAGQGNEQFF. The CDR3 nucleotides read TGCGCCAGCAGCAAACTAGCGGGTCAGGGCAATGAGCAGTTCTTC. The rearrangement links TRBV5-1 to TRBJ2-1; 9 positions agree with TRBD2. The J segment lost 6 bases and the V segment lost 4 bases, leaving 8 bases of the junction unmatched. CDR1 SGHRS and CDR2 YFSETQ come from the germline V gene. CDR3 length equals 15 residues.

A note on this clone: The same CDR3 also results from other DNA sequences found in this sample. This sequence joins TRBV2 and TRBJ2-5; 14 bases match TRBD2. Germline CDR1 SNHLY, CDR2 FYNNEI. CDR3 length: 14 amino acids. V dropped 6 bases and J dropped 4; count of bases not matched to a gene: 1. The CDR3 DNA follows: TGTGCCAGCAGCGGGACTAGCGGGGGAGAGACCCAGTACTTC. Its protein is CASSGTSGGETQYF.

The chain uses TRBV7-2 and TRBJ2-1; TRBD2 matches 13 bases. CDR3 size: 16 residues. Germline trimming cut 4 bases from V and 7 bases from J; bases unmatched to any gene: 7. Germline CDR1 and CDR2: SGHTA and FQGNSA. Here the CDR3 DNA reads TGTGCCAGCAGCTCACACGGACTAGCGGGAGAAAATGAGCAGTTCTTC. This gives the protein CASSSHGLAGENEQFF.

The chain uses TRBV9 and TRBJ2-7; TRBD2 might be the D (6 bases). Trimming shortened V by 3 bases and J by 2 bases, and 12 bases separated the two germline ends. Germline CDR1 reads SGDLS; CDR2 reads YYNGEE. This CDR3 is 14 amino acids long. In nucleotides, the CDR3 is TGTGCCAGCAGCGCCGGGACTTATCCCTACGAGCAGTACTTC. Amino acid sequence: CASSAGTYPYEQYF.